Presented here are 21 T cell receptor beta chains from one specimen sequenced in a study of CD8+CD57+ T cells in acquired aplastic anemia. An expansion of CD8+CD57+ cells by flow cytometry had been shown in patients chosen for sequencing. TCR beta VDJ combinations and CDR3 sequences were profiled from genomic DNA. Via MiXCR, TCRdb re-called the reads, giving one row per CDR3 protein. The data show over 250,000 distinct CDR3 sequences, roughly 59% seen once. Sequenced input: sorted CD4+, CD8+, or CD8+CD57+ T cells (not recorded which) from PBMCs. Source of these receptors: a human donor with aplastic anemia.

The chain employs TRBV9 and TRBJ2-7; D call uncertain. Trimming took off 1 base at V and 0 bases at J, with 8 bases between the two ends. Germline CDR1 and CDR2: SGDLS and YYNGEE. The CDR3 runs to 14 residues. The CDR3 DNA reads TGTGCCAGCAGCGTATCCATGGGCTCCTACGAGCAGTACTTC. Translation: CASSVSMGSYEQYF. The variable domain in full, with the rest retrieved from reference TRBV9 and TRBJ2-7, is DSGVTQTPKHLITATGQRVTLRCSPRSGDLSVYWYQQSLDQGLQFLIQYYNGEERAKGNILERFSAQQFPDLHSELNLSSLELGDSALYFCASSVSMGSYEQYFGPGTRLTVT.

The V and J genes are TRBV29-1 and TRBJ2-3, with D perhaps matching TRBD2 (6 bases). The CDR3 extends over 15 amino acids. V lost 2 bases, J lost 3 bases, and 15 bases lay in between. The V gene's germline CDR1 is SQVTM and CDR2 ANQGSEA. The CDR3 DNA sequence: TGCAGCGTTGAAACGGCGGGGTCCGAGACAGATACGCAGTATTTT. Its translation: CSVETAGSETDTQYF.

The table lists this clonotype with many counts. The rearrangement links TRBV24-1 to TRBJ2-7; the D is unclear. Trimming took 8 bases from V and 5 from J, leaving 0 bases between them. The CDR3 loop spans 8 amino acids. Germline-derived CDR1 and CDR2 are KGHDR and SFDVKD. The CDR3 protein is CATNEQYF. The CDR3 DNA reads TGTGCCACCAACGAGCAGTACTTC.

This chain connects TRBV24-1 to TRBJ2-1; 7 bases map to TRBD2. The germline CDR1 and CDR2 sequences are KGHDR and SFDVKD. With 9 bases clipped from V and 7 bases from J, the junction kept 14 bases outside the gene matches. CDR3 length: 15 amino acids. The CDR3 DNA is TGTGCCACCGGGACTACGGGGGAGGCTTCTAATGAGCAGTTCTTC. It encodes CATGTTGEASNEQFF.

The chain couples TRBV3-1 to TRBJ1-2, with D hard to call. V was trimmed by 2 bases and J by 4 bases, leaving 11 bases between them. This CDR3 spans 14 amino acids. Germline-derived CDR1 and CDR2 are LGHDT and YNNKEL (reference sequence). The CDR3 is CASSQNLEIYGYTF. The CDR3 DNA reads as TGTGCCAGCAGCCAAAACTTGGAGATCTATGGCTACACCTTC.

In its sample, this clonotype was seen many times. J is TRBJ2-7 and V is TRBV27; TRBD2 aligns across 7 bases. Germline V gives CDR1 MNHEY, CDR2 SMNVEV (reference sequence). Trimming took 6 bases from V and 1 from J; bases not matched to a gene: 12. The CDR3 has 16 residues. CDR3 sequence reads: CASRGSYGGGSYEQYF. The CDR3 DNA is TGTGCCAGCAGAGGTTCCTATGGGGGGGGGTCCTACGAGCAGTACTTC.

The chain uses TRBV20-1 and TRBJ2-5, with 10 nucleotides matching TRBD2. The CDR3 has 15 amino acids. V shed 4 bases and J 1 base; nucleotides not matched to a gene: 6. Per germline, CDR1 DFQATT and CDR2 SNEGSKA (reference sequence). Here the CDR3 reads CSAKRLAGIQETQYF. CDR3 bases: TGCAGTGCTAAAAGACTAGCGGGTATCCAAGAGACCCAGTACTTC.

The CDR3 region has the DNA TGTGCCACCAGCAAACCGGGACAGGGCTCCTACGAGCAGTACTTC. Translating it yields CATSKPGQGSYEQYF. J is TRBJ2-7 and V is TRBV15, with 9 nucleotides matching TRBD1. Per germline, CDR1 LNHNV and CDR2 YYDKDF (reference sequence). With V trimmed by 4 bases and J by 0 bases, 4 bases remained unmatched. CDR3 length equals 15 residues.

In its sample, this clonotype was seen once. The genes are TRBV7-9 and TRBJ2-1; maybe TRBD2 (5 bases). Germline assignment: CDR1 SEHNR and CDR2 FQNEAQ (reference sequence). Trimming removed 5 bases at V and 4 bases at J, with 12 bases between. This CDR3 spans 14 amino acids. The CDR3 DNA sequence: TGTGCCAGCAGCACGCGGGCCAGTTACAATGAGCAGTTCTTC. As protein: CASSTRASYNEQFF.

As concerns this clonotype: Just one base apart from a much larger clone, this may be a read error. This chain uses TRBV18 with TRBJ1-2; D is undetermined. CDR1 and CDR2 from the germline V gene are KGHSH and LQKENI. This CDR3 region has 13 residues. CDR3 bases: TGTACCAGCTCACCACCTACAAAAAATGGCTACACCTTC. It yields the protein CTSSPPTKNGYTF. Full variable domain (remainder filled in from reference TRBV18 and TRBJ1-2): NAGVMQNPRHLVRRRGQEARLRCSPMKGHSHVYWYRQLPEEGLKFMVYLQKENIIDESGMPKERFSAEFPKEGPSILRIQQVVRGDSAAYFCTSSPPTKNGYTFGSGTRLTVV.

Ten or more counts support this clonotype. The V and J genes are TRBV19 and TRBJ1-1; D might be TRBD1 (5 bases). V was cut by 7 bases and J by 1 base, with 16 bases left in between. Germline V gives CDR1 LNHDA, CDR2 SQIVND (reference sequence). The CDR3 covers 15 residues. The CDR3 DNA reads as TGTGCCAGTACAACTGAGGGGCGGGCGAACACTGAAGCTTTCTTT. Translation: CASTTEGRANTEAFF.

This clonotype was detected many times. V is TRBV7-6 and J is TRBJ1-2, with no clear D. The CDR3 contains 14 residues. The germline V and J ends were trimmed by 1 base and 4 bases, with 10 bases remaining between them. Germline CDR1 is SGHVS and CDR2 is FNYEAQ. The CDR3, as DNA: TGTGCCAGCAGCTTAGATCCAGGCGGCTATGGCTACACCTTC. It codes for CASSLDPGGYGYTF.

The rearrangement links TRBV2 to TRBJ1-5; 11 nucleotides line up with TRBD1. This CDR3 contains 14 residues. V shed 8 bases, J shed 5 bases, and the junction held 5 bases outside the gene matches. Germline CDR1 and CDR2: SNHLY and FYNNEI. The CDR3: CASCPGQGDQPQHF. Here the CDR3 DNA reads TGTGCCAGCTGTCCGGGACAGGGGGATCAGCCCCAGCATTTT.

As concerns this clonotype: An end of the junction differs from the germline gene, which may be a read error. V gene TRBV12-5 combines with J gene TRBJ1-2; 7 bases map to TRBD1. Germline values: CDR1 LGHNT, CDR2 FRNRAP. There are 13 residues in the CDR3. The CDR3 DNA follows: TGTGCTAGTGGTGCGACAGGGAACTATGGCTACGCCTTC. Its protein is CASGATGNYGYAF.

The rearrangement joins TRBV9 to TRBJ1-2; D remains ambiguous. The CDR3 is 12 residues long. In germline, CDR1 is SGDLS, CDR2 YYNGEE. V dropped 5 bases and J dropped 4 bases, with 9 bases sitting between them. As DNA, the CDR3 is TGTGCCAGCAGAACTGCGATCTATGGCTACACCTTC. This sequence encodes CASRTAIYGYTF. The whole variable domain, remainder taken from reference TRBV9 and TRBJ1-2, is DSGVTQTPKHLITATGQRVTLRCSPRSGDLSVYWYQQSLDQGLQFLIQYYNGEERAKGNILERFSAQQFPDLHSELNLSSLELGDSALYFCASRTAIYGYTFGSGTRLTVV.

The CDR3 spells CSAPGGPRTDTQYF. CDR3 DNA sequence: TGCAGTGCGCCTGGCGGGCCGCGCACAGATACGCAGTATTTT. The V call is TRBV20-1, the J call TRBJ2-3; possibly TRBD2 for D (5 bases). Germline V gives CDR1 DFQATT, CDR2 SNEGSKA (reference sequence). The CDR3 extends over 14 amino acids. V shed 6 bases and J shed 1 base, with 14 bases lying between them.

J is TRBJ1-2 and V is TRBV10-3, with a possible D match to TRBD1 (5 bases). The V end was cut by 0 bases, the J end by 4 bases, with 18 bases between. The CDR3 consists of 17 residues. Germline V gene sequence: CDR1 ENHRY, CDR2 SYGVKD. The CDR3 loop reads CAISESKSTRGLYGYTF. CDR3 bases: TGTGCCATCAGTGAGTCGAAGTCGACTAGGGGCCTCTATGGCTACACCTTC.

On this clonotype: A read error may produce the germline difference seen at one junction end. The V and J genes are TRBV6-6 and TRBJ2-7, with TRBD2 as a possible D gene (5 bases). The CDR3 has 11 amino acids. CDR1 MNHNY and CDR2 SVGAGI come from the germline V gene (reference sequence). The CDR3: CASAIDYKQYF. The CDR3, as DNA: TGTGCCAGCGCGATCGACTACAAGCAGTACTTC.

The rearrangement uses TRBV12-3 or TRBV12-4 and TRBJ1-2; 9 positions agree with TRBD1. V gave up 6 bases and J gave up 10 bases; unmatched junction bases: 12. The CDR3 loop spans 14 amino acids. CDR3 loop: CASREMTGGYNYTF. The CDR3 DNA follows: TGTGCCAGCAGGGAGATGACAGGGGGTTATAACTACACCTTC.

A single count supports this clonotype. This may be a read error, as it is one base from a much larger clone. The chain couples TRBV3-1 to TRBJ2-3; 9 bases match TRBD2. V lost 4 bases, J lost 2 bases, and 10 bases stayed unmatched. Germline-derived CDR1 and CDR2 are LGHDT and YNNKEL (reference sequence). This CDR3 has 17 amino acids. The CDR3 sequence is CASSPHRAGGTTDTQYF. The CDR3 bases are TGTGCCAGCAGCCCCCATCGAGCGGGGGGCACCACAGATACGCAGTATTTT.

The chain links TRBV10-1 to TRBJ2-4; D is ambiguous. This CDR3 has 14 residues. CDR1 is WNHNN and CDR2 is SYGVQD in the germline V gene (reference sequence). Trimming removed 9 bases from V and 4 bases from J, with 16 bases in between. Written as DNA, the CDR3 is TGCGCCAGTTGCCGGAGACTGGCAAAAAACATTCAGTACTTC. Protein sequence: CASCRRLAKNIQYF.